The clone carrying this T cell receptor beta chain is labeled medium-sized. The source of the sample is a study of immune heterogeneity within non-small cell lung tumors. Amplification of the TCR beta CDR3 was achieved through multiplex PCR with 32 V and 13 J primers. TCRdb passed the multiplex PCR reads through MiXCR, listing each CDR3 protein once. The sample holds about 3,300 distinct CDR3 sequences; 52% are singletons and the top ten take 10% to 15%. Template material comprised bulk tumor genomic DNA at approximately 600 ng per sample. Several biopsies were spaced far apart within each primary tumor and obtained as surgery took place. Curative operations were performed on patients who had untreated, newly diagnosed non-small cell lung cancer. The CDR3 length is 17 residues. Germline-derived CDR1 and CDR2 are KGHDR and SFDVKD. Deletions cut 4 bases from V and 1 base from J, with 16 bases between.

This receptor was taken from a man aged 60-69 years with non-small cell lung cancer. The chain has TRBV24-1 and TRBJ2-1; D remains ambiguous. What was sequenced was lung tumor tissue. The CDR3 is CATSDSARTDSYNEQFF. CDR3 nucleotide sequence: TGTGCCACCAGTGACTCCGCGAGGACGGATTCCTACAATGAGCAGTTCTTC.